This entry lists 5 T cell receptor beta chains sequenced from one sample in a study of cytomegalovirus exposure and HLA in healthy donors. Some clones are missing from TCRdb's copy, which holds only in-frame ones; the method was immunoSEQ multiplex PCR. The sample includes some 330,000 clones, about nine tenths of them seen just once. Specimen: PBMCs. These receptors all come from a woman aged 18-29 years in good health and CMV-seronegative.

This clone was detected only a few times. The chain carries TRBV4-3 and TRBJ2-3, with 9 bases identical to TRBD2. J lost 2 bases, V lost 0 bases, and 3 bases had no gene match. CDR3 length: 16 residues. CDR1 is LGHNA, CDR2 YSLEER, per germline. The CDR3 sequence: CASSQETSGNTDTQYF. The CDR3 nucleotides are TGCGCCAGCAGCCAAGAGACTAGCGGAAACACAGATACGCAGTATTTT.

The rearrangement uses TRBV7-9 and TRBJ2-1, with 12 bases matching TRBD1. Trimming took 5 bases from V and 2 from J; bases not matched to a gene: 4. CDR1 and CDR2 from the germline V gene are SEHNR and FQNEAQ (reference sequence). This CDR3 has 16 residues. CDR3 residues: CASSQGTGGPYNEQFF. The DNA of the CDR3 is TGTGCCAGCAGCCAAGGGACAGGGGGCCCCTACAATGAGCAGTTCTTC.

In DNA, the CDR3 is TGCGCCAGCAGCTTGGCTCAGGACACCACTGGAAACACCATATATTTT. Protein: CASSLAQDTTGNTIYF. The chain recombines TRBV5-1 with TRBJ1-3, with D maybe TRBD1 (5 bases). Germline CDR1 SGHRS, CDR2 YFSETQ. This CDR3 is 16 amino acids long. V shed 0 bases and J shed 2 bases, with 12 bases lying between them.

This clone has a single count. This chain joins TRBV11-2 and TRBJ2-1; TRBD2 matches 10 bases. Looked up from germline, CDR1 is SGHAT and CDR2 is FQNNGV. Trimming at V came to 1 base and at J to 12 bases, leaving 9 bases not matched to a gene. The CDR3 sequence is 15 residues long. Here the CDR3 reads CASSLGLAGPTAQFF. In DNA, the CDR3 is TGTGCCAGCAGCTTAGGACTAGCGGGCCCAACGGCGCAGTTCTTC.

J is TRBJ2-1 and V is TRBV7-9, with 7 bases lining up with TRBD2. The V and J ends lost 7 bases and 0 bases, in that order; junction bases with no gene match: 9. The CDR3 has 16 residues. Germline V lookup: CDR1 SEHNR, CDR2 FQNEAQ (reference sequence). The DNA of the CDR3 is TGTGCCAGCATTAAACCGGGCGGGAGCTCCTACAATGAGCAGTTCTTC. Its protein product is CASIKPGGSSYNEQFF.